Listed here are 15 T cell receptor beta chains from one sample, sequenced in a study of T cell repertoires in cytomegalovirus infection. TCRdb reprocessed the reads via MiXCR and lists one record per CDR3 protein. The table records approximately 400,000 distinct CDR3 sequences, roughly 31% of them present only once. The specimen was PBMCs. These receptors were obtained from a human donor in good health (CMV status not recorded). Some clones in this sample may be carry-over from other donors' samples.

On this clonotype: A much larger clone differs from this one at a single base, so this may be a read error. The V gene is TRBV6-1, the J gene TRBJ2-4; D could derive from TRBD1 or TRBD2 (5 bases each). Looked up from germline, CDR1 is MNHNS and CDR2 is SASEGT. The CDR3 extends over 20 amino acids. The CDR3 DNA follows: TGTGCCAGCAGTGAAAAGGAGCCCGGGGCGTTAGGGCTAGCCACAAACATTCAGTACTTC. It yields the protein CASSEKEPGALGLATNIQYF.

The genes are TRBV10-3 and TRBJ1-1, with D possibly TRBD1 on 6 matching bases. Trimming removed 2 bases from V and 5 bases from J, with 18 bases in between. CDR1 is ENHRY, CDR2 SYGVKD, per germline. This CDR3 region has 16 residues. In DNA form, the CDR3 reads TGTGCCATCAGTGAGGGGGGGGGCAGGGGAGTTACTGAAGCTTTCTTT. It translates to CAISEGGGRGVTEAFF.

The chain uses TRBV11-2 and TRBJ2-1; the D gene is possibly TRBD2 (5 bases). The V gene lost 8 bases and the J gene lost 0 bases, with 14 bases spanning the gap. Germline CDR1 is SGHAT and CDR2 is FQNNGV. The CDR3 sequence is 15 residues long. CDR3 loop: CASGDYGSSYNEQFF. The CDR3 DNA reads TGTGCCAGCGGCGACTATGGCTCCTCCTACAATGAGCAGTTCTTC.

This clonotype was found a few times. CDR3: CASEIAGDLGTQYF. The CDR3 nucleotides read TGTGCCAGCGAAATAGCGGGGGACTTAGGGACCCAGTACTTC. The genes are TRBV6-1 and TRBJ2-5, with TRBD2 identical over 9 bases. This CDR3 region has 14 residues. Germline assignment: CDR1 MNHNS and CDR2 SASEGT. Germline trimming cut 8 bases from V and 7 bases from J; bases unmatched to any gene: 11.

DNA of the CDR3: TGTGCCAGCAGCCCCCGTCCCAAGCAGGGGAAATACGAGCAGTACTTC. This encodes CASSPRPKQGKYEQYF. The rearrangement uses TRBV7-6 and TRBJ2-7; D might be TRBD1 (6 bases). Trimming cost V 5 bases and J 4 bases, with 21 bases left between them. Germline V CDR1 and CDR2: SGHVS, FNYEAQ. This CDR3 comprises 16 residues.

Regarding this clonotype: One junction end does not reproduce the germline sequence, and a read error may be involved. The chain has TRBV5-3 and TRBJ1-1, with D possibly being TRBD1 (6 bases). TRBV5-3 is annotated as an ORF whose role is uncertain. This CDR3 region has 15 residues. The CDR3 loop is CASSWRPGEDTEAFF. The CDR3 region has the DNA TGTGCCAGCAGCTGGAGGCCAGGGGAGGACACTGAAGCTTTCTTT.

The chain combines TRBV19 with TRBJ2-2; 12 bases match TRBD2. J lost 4 bases, V lost 7 bases, and 7 bases had no gene match. CDR1 and CDR2 (germline): LNHDA, SQIVND (reference sequence). This CDR3 region has 16 residues. CDR3 residues: CASTALAGGTTGELFF. DNA of the CDR3: TGTGCCAGTACGGCACTAGCGGGGGGTACCACCGGGGAGCTGTTTTTT.

This clonotype was seen more than once but under ten times. The V call is TRBV7-9, the J call TRBJ2-5; a weak D match, TRBD1 (7 bases). Germline values: CDR1 SEHNR, CDR2 FQNEAQ (reference sequence). The length of the CDR3 is 15 residues. With 1 base removed from V and 7 bases from J, the gap between germline ends came to 16 bases. This CDR3 reads CASSLDVDRRGTQYF. The CDR3 DNA reads as TGTGCCAGCAGCTTAGATGTGGACAGGAGGGGGACCCAGTACTTC.

This clonotype was counted once. The gene calls are TRBV19 and TRBJ1-1, with D possibly matching TRBD1 (5 bases). This CDR3 spans 13 amino acids. The germline V gene encodes CDR1 LNHDA and CDR2 SQIVND (reference sequence). The ends were cut back, 4 bases at V and 9 bases at J, with 15 bases in the middle. CDR3 sequence (DNA): TGTGCCAGTAGTACCGCAGGGTTTGTTCAAGCTTTCTTT. Its translation: CASSTAGFVQAFF.

The chain couples TRBV6-2 or TRBV6-3 to TRBJ2-7; D perhaps matches TRBD1 (5 bases). CDR3 length: 12 residues. V was cut by 3 bases and J by 9 bases, with 12 bases left in between. The V gene's germline CDR1 is MNHEY and CDR2 SVGEGT. CDR3 sequence reads: CASSYPGLGQYF. CDR3 DNA sequence: TGTGCCAGCAGTTATCCAGGGCTCGGGCAGTACTTC.

Comments on this clonotype: A junction boundary mismatches the germline segment, possibly from a read error. The chain combines TRBV4-2 with TRBJ2-1, with unresolved D. Germline lookup yields CDR1 LGHNA and CDR2 YNFKEQ. The CDR3 contains 13 residues. In DNA form, the CDR3 reads TGTTCCAGCAGCCAAGGAATTTACGATGAGCAGTTCTTC. Translated: CSSSQGIYDEQFF.

The table lists this clonotype with a few counts. The V gene is TRBV4-2, the J gene TRBJ1-2; perhaps TRBD1 as D (5 bases). Deletions cut 2 bases from V and 7 bases from J, with 20 bases between. Germline CDR1 and CDR2: LGHNA and YNFKEQ. The length of the CDR3 is 16 residues. This chain's CDR3 is CASSQSTLEGRGGYTF. CDR3 sequence (DNA): TGTGCCAGCAGCCAATCGACTTTGGAGGGGCGGGGTGGCTACACCTTC.

This chain links TRBV28 with TRBJ2-4, with no clear D. CDR3 size: 17 residues. Trimming removed 10 bases at V and 1 base at J, with 23 bases between. The germline CDR1 and CDR2 sequences are MDHEN and SYDVKM. The CDR3 loop reads CAIGDVWGPGAKNIQYF. The CDR3 coding sequence is TGTGCCATCGGCGACGTGTGGGGTCCCGGGGCCAAAAACATTCAGTACTTC.

CDR3 in amino acids: CASSTSVQGITDTQYF. The CDR3 DNA reads TGTGCCAGCAGCACTAGTGTCCAGGGCATCACAGATACGCAGTATTTT. This chain joins TRBV7-4 and TRBJ2-3; either TRBD1 or TRBD2 may fit D (5 bases each). Germline V gene lookup returns CDR1 SGHVT and CDR2 SQSDAQ. The V end was cut by 5 bases, the J end by 2 bases, with 17 bases between. The CDR3 contains 16 residues.

This clonotype came up many times. V is TRBV7-2 and J is TRBJ1-1; D ambiguous. The CDR3 extends over 13 amino acids. Germline CDR1 SGHTA, CDR2 FQGNSA. V lost 4 bases and J 4 bases, leaving 10 bases between the germline ends. For the CDR3, the DNA is TGTGCCAGCAGCTCGTCCCTGATCACTGAAGCTTTCTTT. Amino acid sequence: CASSSSLITEAFF. The whole variable domain, filled in from reference TRBV7-2 and TRBJ1-1, reads GAGVSQSPSNKVTEKGKDVELRCDPISGHTALYWYRQSLGQGLEFLIYFQGNSAPDKSGLPSDRFSAERTGGSVSTLTIQRTQQEDSAVYLCASSSSLITEAFFGQGTRLTVV.